This T cell receptor (beta chain) was identified in a study of cytomegalovirus exposure and HLA in healthy donors. Amplification used 60 Vbeta primers and 13 Jbeta primers. The table came from immunoSEQ multiplex PCR; TCRdb's copy has only in-frame clones and leaves some out. The sample carries about 150,000 clones, just under 75% recorded once. CDR3 length: 15 residues. Germline assignment: CDR1 KGHSH and CDR2 LQKENI. V was shortened by 3 bases and J by 1 base, with 13 bases between the two germline ends. This clonotype was sampled from a woman between 18 and 30 years old in good health and CMV-seronegative. The gene calls are TRBV18 and TRBJ2-7; maybe TRBD2 (6 bases). Material for sequencing was PBMCs. CDR3: CASSPSRGRSYEQYF. CDR3 coding DNA: TGTGCCAGCTCACCGTCCCGGGGGAGATCCTACGAGCAGTACTTC.